The TCR beta chain described here comes from a study of control samples from healthy donors and cancer patients. Produced via immunoSEQ multiplex PCR; TCRdb's table is partial and in-frame only. This sample yields around 75,000 clones, of which approximately 92% are seen a single time; nearly 6% belongs to the top ten. The germline V gene encodes CDR1 SGHAT and CDR2 FQNNGV. The CDR3 length is 18 residues. The V and J ends lost 0 bases and 13 bases, in that order; junction bases with no gene match: 20. The rearrangement links TRBV11-2 to TRBJ2-2; 7 bases line up with TRBD2. This receptor was taken from a woman aged 55-75 years in good health. Sample: blood. This CDR3 reads CASSLDSLALATFRALFF. CDR3 DNA: TGTGCCAGCAGCTTAGATAGCCTGGCACTAGCGACCTTCCGGGCGCTGTTTTTT.